The 24 T cell receptor beta chains reported below all come from one sample, sequenced in a study of OX40 agonist ivuxolimab in advanced cancers. Using immunoSEQ multiplex PCR, the repertoire was profiled, and TCRdb retains in-frame clones only, with some absent. The table includes approximately 100,000 clones, 90% detected once. The material was CD4+ or CD8+ T cells sorted from blood, obtained in a trial of the OX40 agonist ivuxolimab. All receptors derive from an adult with an advanced solid tumor such as melanoma, head and neck, liver or kidney cancer.

The chain recombines TRBV11-2 with TRBJ2-4, with TRBD1 matching over 7 bases. Germline V gene sequence: CDR1 SGHAT, CDR2 FQNNGV. CDR3 length: 17 amino acids. V lost 2 bases, J lost 7 bases, and 14 bases stayed unmatched. The CDR3 DNA reads TGTGCCAGCAGCTTAATAGGGGGCCAACTAGAACGCAACATTCAGTACTTC. Translation gives CASSLIGGQLERNIQYF.

The gene calls are TRBV11-2 and TRBJ2-7, with D perhaps TRBD2 (6 bases). Germline loops: CDR1 SGHAT, CDR2 FQNNGV. This CDR3 comprises 14 residues. V was trimmed by 7 bases and J by 3 bases, leaving 16 bases between them. CDR3 sequence (DNA): TGTGCCAGCAAACCGCCGGGAGATCACTACGAGCAGTACTTC. Residues: CASKPPGDHYEQYF.

In nucleotides, the CDR3 is TGTGCCAGCAGTCCAAACCCCACAGTCTATGGCTACACCTTC. Encoded protein: CASSPNPTVYGYTF. The chain combines TRBV27 with TRBJ1-2; unclear D gene. The V end lost 5 bases, the J end lost 4 bases, and 14 bases lay between the germline ends. The CDR3 loop spans 14 amino acids. Germline-derived CDR1 and CDR2 are MNHEY and SMNVEV (reference sequence).

This rearrangement joins TRBV5-6 to TRBJ2-2, with 9 nucleotides matching TRBD1. The CDR3 is made up of 15 amino acids. With V trimmed by 7 bases and J by 3 bases, 7 bases remained unmatched. Looked up from germline, CDR1 is SGHDT and CDR2 is YYEEEE. Here the CDR3 DNA reads TGTGCCAGCTTGCTACAGGGGGCTTACACCGGGGAGCTGTTTTTT. Protein: CASLLQGAYTGELFF.

The chain links TRBV7-9 to TRBJ2-3; D gene uncertain. This CDR3 is built from 15 residues. Germline V gene sequence: CDR1 SEHNR, CDR2 FQNEAQ (reference sequence). V was shortened by 0 bases and J by 1 base, with 8 bases between the two germline ends. The CDR3 is CASSLAPWGTDTQYF. CDR3 coding DNA: TGTGCCAGCAGCTTAGCGCCCTGGGGCACAGATACGCAGTATTTT.

This clone was detected only a few times. The chain couples TRBV7-9 to TRBJ2-1; 9 nucleotides agree with TRBD1. The V and J ends lost 5 bases and 6 bases, in that order; junction bases with no gene match: 8. The CDR3 is 15 residues long. Germline values: CDR1 SEHNR, CDR2 FQNEAQ (reference sequence). This chain's CDR3 is CASSQGDRASNEQFF. The CDR3 bases are TGTGCCAGCAGCCAGGGGGACAGGGCGTCCAATGAGCAGTTCTTC.

V is TRBV7-2 and J is TRBJ2-5; D is tentatively TRBD1 or TRBD2 (5 bases each). The CDR3 spans 14 residues. Germline CDR1 and CDR2: SGHTA and FQGNSA. V was cut by 2 bases and J by 2 bases, with 9 bases left in between. CDR3 sequence: CASSLSWGQETQYF. CDR3 bases: TGTGCCAGCAGCTTAAGTTGGGGGCAAGAGACCCAGTACTTC.

CDR3 nucleotides: TGTGCCAGCAGTAGCGGGAGAGGGGACATTCAGTACTTC. Translated, it gives CASSSGRGDIQYF. The V call is TRBV6-5, the J call TRBJ2-4, with 8 positions matching TRBD2. The CDR3 extends over 13 amino acids. Germline loops: CDR1 MNHEY, CDR2 SVGAGI. V gave up 5 bases and J gave up 8 bases; unmatched junction bases: 5.

The chain links TRBV25-1 to TRBJ2-7; no clear D. The V end was cut by 6 bases, the J end by 3 bases, with 12 bases between. The CDR3 runs 13 residues. Germline CDR1 and CDR2: MGHDK and SYGVNS. CDR3 coding DNA: TGTGCCAGCAGCCCACATCAACACTACGAGCAGTACTTC. Its protein product is CASSPHQHYEQYF.

This clone is a singleton in its sample. The chain carries TRBV18 and TRBJ1-1; unclear D gene. This CDR3 has 13 residues. V gave up 1 base and J gave up 1 base, with 4 bases separating them. From germline, CDR1 is KGHSH and CDR2 LQKENI. CDR3 loop: CASSPRANTEAFF. CDR3 coding DNA: TGTGCCAGCTCACCACGGGCGAACACTGAAGCTTTCTTT.

J is TRBJ1-1 and V is TRBV5-4; no clear D gene. This CDR3 has 13 residues. From germline, CDR1 is SGHNT and CDR2 YYREEE (reference sequence). Trimming pared 1 base from V and 8 bases from J, leaving 12 bases between. CDR3 in DNA: TGTGCCAGCAGCTTGTGGGGTTTGAGGGAAGCTTTCTTT. Protein sequence: CASSLWGLREAFF.

This rearrangement joins TRBV7-2 to TRBJ2-5; the match to TRBD2 covers 9 bases. The length of the CDR3 is 16 residues. V shed 4 bases, J shed 6 bases, and the junction held 12 bases outside the gene matches. CDR1 SGHTA and CDR2 FQGNSA come from the germline V gene. CDR3 protein: CASSSPRSSGTQTQYF. The CDR3 nucleotides read TGTGCCAGCAGCTCCCCGAGGTCTAGCGGGACCCAGACCCAGTACTTC.

The chain recombines TRBV5-5 with TRBJ2-7, with D unclear. Germline assignment: CDR1 SGHKS and CDR2 YYEKEE (reference sequence). V was pared by 4 bases and J by 7 bases, with 9 bases between. The CDR3 runs 11 residues. CDR3 in DNA: TGTGCCAGCAGCGTGAGCCGGGAGCAGTACTTC. This gives the protein CASSVSREQYF.

This clone was seen once. The chain has TRBV28 and TRBJ2-1; D perhaps matches TRBD1 (6 bases). Germline V gene data show CDR1 as MDHEN and CDR2 as SYDVKM. The CDR3 has 15 amino acids. Trimming stripped 6 bases from V and 0 bases from J, with 12 bases between. CDR3 nucleotide sequence: TGTGCCAGCAGCCCTCGGGACAACTCCTACAATGAGCAGTTCTTC. It translates to CASSPRDNSYNEQFF.

This sequence joins TRBV7-2 and TRBJ1-5; D call uncertain. This CDR3 is built from 13 residues. The germline gives CDR1 SGHTA, CDR2 FQGNSA. Trimming cost V 5 bases and J 5 bases, with 10 bases left between them. The CDR3 region is CASSLDRDQPQHF. Here the CDR3 DNA reads TGTGCCAGCAGCCTAGACCGAGATCAGCCCCAGCATTTT.

The chain couples TRBV10-3 to TRBJ2-2, with 12 positions matching TRBD2. CDR1 and CDR2 from the germline V gene are ENHRY and SYGVKD. The CDR3 contains 19 residues. V trimming: 6 bases; J trimming: 2 bases; junction bases outside the gene matches: 13. The CDR3 bases are TGTGCCATCAGGGAAACGGGACTAGCGGGCCGCTCCAACACCGGGGAGCTGTTTTTT. It specifies CAIRETGLAGRSNTGELFF.

This chain links TRBV10-3 with TRBJ2-1; 7 bases match TRBD2. Germline CDR1 reads ENHRY; CDR2 reads SYGVKD. The CDR3 runs to 13 residues. Trimming removed 4 bases from V and 7 bases from J; junction bases left unmatched: 4. CDR3 sequence (DNA): TGTGCCATCAGTGGGGGAGGGAGTAATGAGCAGTTCTTC. Protein product: CAISGGGSNEQFF.

The CDR3 sequence: CAWSVPAGVPETQYF. CDR3 bases: TGTGCCTGGAGTGTACCAGCGGGAGTTCCCGAGACCCAGTACTTC. V gene TRBV30 combines with J gene TRBJ2-5; 8 positions match TRBD2. Trimming cost V 0 bases and J 5 bases; bases outside gene matches: 8. Germline CDR1 is GTSNPN and CDR2 is SVGIG (reference sequence). The CDR3 consists of 15 residues.

This chain connects TRBV6-4 to TRBJ2-2, with 11 nucleotides matching TRBD1. V was pared by 5 bases and J by 1 base, with 6 bases of the junction left unmatched. The CDR3 has 17 residues. Per germline, CDR1 MRHNA and CDR2 SNTAGT. The CDR3 protein is CASSRTGGIWNTGELFF. The DNA for the CDR3 is TGTGCCAGCAGTAGGACAGGGGGCATTTGGAACACCGGGGAGCTGTTTTTT.

The chain recombines TRBV29-1 with TRBJ1-2, with D possibly being TRBD1 (5 bases). CDR3 length equals 14 residues. Per germline, CDR1 SQVTM and CDR2 ANQGSEA. Trimming left V 1 base short and J 3 bases short, with 12 bases between. CDR3 nucleotide sequence: TGCAGCGTTGAAGCTTTTGACAGCTACTATGGCTACACCTTC. Amino acid sequence: CSVEAFDSYYGYTF.

The genes are TRBV11-3 and TRBJ2-5; TRBD2 might be the D (5 bases). The germline gives CDR1 SGHNT, CDR2 YENEEA. Trimming stripped 5 bases from V and 4 bases from J, with 11 bases between. CDR3 length: 13 residues. This CDR3 is CASSPVRGETQYF. CDR3 DNA: TGTGCCAGCAGCCCCGTCCGGGGAGAGACCCAGTACTTC.

This chain links TRBV5-1 with TRBJ1-2; D might be TRBD1 (5 bases). Germline assignment: CDR1 SGHRS and CDR2 YFSETQ. The ends were cut back, 0 bases at V and 3 bases at J, with 12 bases in the middle. There are 15 residues in the CDR3. The CDR3 loop reads CASSLAADSYYGYTF. The CDR3 bases are TGCGCCAGCAGCTTGGCCGCCGACAGCTACTATGGCTACACCTTC.

The chain links TRBV7-2 to TRBJ2-7, with 7 bases fitting TRBD2. The ends lost 5 bases at V and 2 bases at J; junction bases unmatched: 12. This CDR3 region has 16 residues. In germline, CDR1 is SGHTA, CDR2 FQGNSA. The DNA for the CDR3 is TGTGCCAGCAGCCCGGAACTAGCGTCATTTGCCTACGAGCAGTACTTC. As protein: CASSPELASFAYEQYF.

This sequence joins TRBV29-1 and TRBJ1-1; the match to TRBD1 covers 8 bases. Germline trimming cut 5 bases from V and 5 bases from J; bases unmatched to any gene: 7. The CDR3 is made up of 13 amino acids. Germline CDR1 is SQVTM and CDR2 is ANQGSEA. The CDR3, as DNA: TGCAGCGTTCAGACAGGGGTGAGGACTGAAGCTTTCTTT. This sequence encodes CSVQTGVRTEAFF.